What follows are 4 T cell receptor beta chains derived from one specimen sequenced in a study of blood T cell repertoires in COVID-19. Clones were sequenced by immunoSEQ multiplex PCR, and TCRdb holds only the in-frame ones, with some missing. The table lists fewer than 200,000 clones, about 86% of them singletons. The specimen was peripheral blood. The source is a man over 45 with active or convalescent COVID-19.

The rearrangement uses TRBV5-4 and TRBJ2-1; 7 nucleotides line up with TRBD2. Losses at the gene ends were 0 bases for V and 7 bases for J; bases not matched to a gene: 7. This CDR3 has 15 residues. CDR1 and CDR2 (germline): SGHNT, YYREEE (reference sequence). The CDR3 sequence: CASSLDSGRENEQFF. CDR3 in DNA: TGTGCCAGCAGCTTGGACTCAGGGAGGGAAAATGAGCAGTTCTTC.

The rearrangement uses TRBV4-3 and TRBJ2-4; TRBD2 matches at 9 bases. Losses at the gene ends were 2 bases for V and 0 bases for J; bases not matched to a gene: 11. CDR3 length: 19 residues. CDR1 is LGHNA and CDR2 is YSLEER in the germline V gene. The CDR3 DNA reads as TGCGCCAGCAGCCAATATACAGCGGGGGGACTTCTAGCCAAAAACATTCAGTACTTC. This translates into CASSQYTAGGLLAKNIQYF.

This chain joins TRBV13 and TRBJ1-2; tentatively, D is TRBD1 (5 bases). Germline V gene lookup returns CDR1 PRHDT and CDR2 FYEKMQ (reference sequence). CDR3 size: 15 residues. V was cut by 5 bases and J by 0 bases, with 13 bases left in between. The CDR3 loop reads CASSPGSRANYGYTF. The CDR3 DNA reads as TGTGCCAGCAGCCCCGGTAGCAGGGCTAACTATGGCTACACCTTC.

This sequence joins TRBV5-1 and TRBJ2-7; weak D call: TRBD2 (6 bases). The CDR3 is 17 amino acids. CDR1 and CDR2 (germline): SGHRS, YFSETQ. V lost 4 bases, J lost 1 base, and 21 bases lay in between. CDR3 DNA sequence: TGCGCCAGCAGCCCGAGGGTAGGAGACGGGGGATCCTACGAGCAGTACTTC. Amino acids: CASSPRVGDGGSYEQYF.